These 3 T cell receptor beta chains originate from one sample sequenced in a study of blood T cell repertoires in COVID-19. Libraries were prepared by immunoSEQ multiplex PCR; TCRdb keeps only in-frame clonotypes and omits some of them. The sample consists of 350,000 to 400,000 clones, roughly 86% of them appearing once. Sequences were obtained from PBMCs or T cells enriched from blood (not recorded which). The receptors shown here come from a man aged 35 to 55 in a cohort exposed to, infected with or recovered from COVID-19 (not recorded which).

The J gene is TRBJ2-1, the V gene TRBV5-4; 9 bases map to TRBD1. Germline-derived CDR1 and CDR2 are SGHNT and YYREEE (reference sequence). The CDR3 contains 15 residues. V lost 4 bases and J lost 4; bases outside the gene matches: 6. CDR3 region: CASSPRDREYNEQFF. CDR3 sequence (DNA): TGTGCCAGCAGCCCACGGGACAGGGAATACAATGAGCAGTTCTTC.

The rearrangement links TRBV6-5 to TRBJ1-2; D is ambiguous. CDR1 is MNHEY and CDR2 is SVGAGI in the germline V gene. V lost 7 bases and J 7 bases, leaving 13 bases between the germline ends. This CDR3 has 12 amino acids. In DNA, the CDR3 is TGTGCCAGCACAGAACCGCCGCCTGGCTACACCTTC. The encoded protein is CASTEPPPGYTF.

The chain joins TRBV5-1 to TRBJ2-1; D perhaps matches TRBD1 (6 bases). The CDR3 sequence is 16 residues long. Germline values: CDR1 SGHRS, CDR2 YFSETQ. Trimming removed 4 bases at V and 5 bases at J, with 19 bases between. In DNA, the CDR3 is TGCGCCAGCAGCGGGTACGGACAGTTAAGCCACAATGAGCAGTTCTTC. This translates into CASSGYGQLSHNEQFF. Drawing the rest from reference TRBV5-1 and TRBJ2-1, the complete variable domain is KAGVTQTPRYLIKTRGQQVTLSCSPISGHRSVSWYQQTPGQGLQFLFEYFSETQRNKGNFPGRFSGRQFSNSRSEMNVSTLELGDSALYLCASSGYGQLSHNEQFFGPGTRLTVL.